One and the same sample provided the 24 T cell receptor beta chains below, sequenced in a study of shared clonotypes between healthy human individuals. Data came from immunoSEQ multiplex PCR; TCRdb stores just in-frame clones and leaves some out. The sample has about 1.1 million clones; about four fifths are singletons. Sequenced material: memory CD4+ T cells from PBMCs. The subset denotes: CD45RA-negative fraction. The receptors come from a man aged 18-30 years in good health. Some clones in this sample may be carry-over from other donors' samples.

The V gene is TRBV11-2, the J gene TRBJ2-7; TRBD2 agrees at 10 bases. Germline-derived CDR1 and CDR2 are SGHAT and FQNNGV. V shed 5 bases, J shed 2 bases, and the junction held 9 bases outside the gene matches. The CDR3 length is 16 residues. This CDR3 is CASSPSRGLAAYEQYF. The CDR3, as DNA: TGTGCCAGCAGCCCTTCTCGTGGACTAGCGGCCTACGAGCAGTACTTC.

This chain uses TRBV28 with TRBJ1-5; D uncertain. The germline V and J ends were trimmed by 1 base and 6 bases, with 7 bases remaining between them. Germline CDR1 reads MDHEN; CDR2 reads SYDVKM. The length of the CDR3 is 13 residues. CDR3 sequence reads: CASSLLTSQPQHF. In DNA form, the CDR3 reads TGTGCCAGCAGTTTATTGACCAGTCAGCCCCAGCATTTT.

This clone was detected a few times. The rearrangement links TRBV28 to TRBJ1-2, with D unclear. The CDR3 runs 15 residues. Germline V gene data show CDR1 as MDHEN and CDR2 as SYDVKM. Trimming removed 4 bases from V and 5 bases from J, with 17 bases in between. CDR3 DNA: TGTGCCAGCAGTTCACCCGCGGAGGCGGGGTATGGCTACACCTTC. It is translated as CASSSPAEAGYGYTF.

This clone was found many times. The chain employs TRBV27 and TRBJ2-7, with D perhaps TRBD1 (6 bases). Per the germline V gene, CDR1 is MNHEY and CDR2 is SMNVEV (reference sequence). Trimming cost V 5 bases and J 3 bases, with 14 bases left between them. The CDR3 loop spans 14 amino acids. CDR3 nucleotides: TGTGCCAGCAGTCCCCGACAGGCTTACTACGAGCAGTACTTC. Its protein is CASSPRQAYYEQYF.

In its sample, this clone was seen a few times. CDR3 protein: CASSRGVTEAFF. CDR3 sequence (DNA): TGTGCCAGCAGCAGGGGGGTGACTGAAGCTTTCTTT. This rearrangement joins TRBV2 to TRBJ1-1; TRBD1 matches 7 bases. The germline V gene has CDR1 SNHLY and CDR2 FYNNEI. The CDR3 runs to 12 residues. J lost 5 bases, V lost 6 bases, and 3 bases had no gene match. The variable domain in full, with the rest retrieved from reference TRBV2 and TRBJ1-1, is EPEVTQTPSHQVTQMGQEVILRCVPISNHLYFYWYRQILGQKVEFLVSFYNNEISEKSEIFDDQFSVERPDGSNFTLKIRSTKLEDSAMYFCASSRGVTEAFFGQGTRLTVV.

This clone was detected once. The chain employs TRBV7-2 and TRBJ1-4; no firm D call. V gave up 1 base and J gave up 5 bases, with 8 bases separating them. The CDR3 has 14 residues. CDR1 SGHTA and CDR2 FQGNSA come from the germline V gene. CDR3 nucleotides: TGTGCCAGCAGCTTAGGGGCTAAGAATGAAAAACTGTTTTTT. It translates to CASSLGAKNEKLFF.

This chain uses TRBV7-8 with TRBJ2-1; no definite D call. Looked up from germline, CDR1 is SGHVS and CDR2 is FQNEAQ. The CDR3 consists of 14 residues. Trimming cost V 1 base and J 12 bases, with 16 bases left between them. The DNA for the CDR3 is TGTGCCAGCAGCTTAGGTGGTAGTTTAACCGGGCAGTTCTTC. Its translation is CASSLGGSLTGQFF.

The chain links TRBV5-5 to TRBJ1-4; D gene uncertain. The V end was cut by 0 bases, the J end by 0 bases, with 3 bases between. CDR3 length: 14 residues. Germline CDR1 and CDR2: SGHKS and YYEKEE (reference sequence). CDR3 coding DNA: TGTGCCAGCAGCTTGGCTTCAACTAATGAAAAACTGTTTTTT. Its protein is CASSLASTNEKLFF.

The chain carries TRBV6-5 and TRBJ1-1; unclear D gene. Germline V gives CDR1 MNHEY, CDR2 SVGAGI. CDR3 length: 13 residues. The ends were cut back, 3 bases at V and 3 bases at J, with 8 bases in the middle. The CDR3 bases are TGTGCCAGCAGTTATATCCGGGACACTGAAGCTTTCTTT. This codes for CASSYIRDTEAFF.

The DNA of the CDR3 is TGCGCCAGCAGCTTGTCGTATCAGGGGGCCGGGGAGCTGTTTTTT. This sequence encodes CASSLSYQGAGELFF. The chain uses TRBV5-1 and TRBJ2-2; TRBD1 matches 7 bases. Germline V lookup: CDR1 SGHRS, CDR2 YFSETQ. The V gene end was trimmed by 1 base and the J gene end by 6 bases; junction bases not matched to a gene: 6. The CDR3 runs 15 residues.

The chain joins TRBV2 to TRBJ2-7, with 10 bases fitting TRBD2. V was clipped by 4 bases and J by 4 bases; unmatched bases: 10. There are 16 residues in the CDR3. Germline CDR1 is SNHLY and CDR2 is FYNNEI. This CDR3 is CASSVLVVAGGYEQYF. The DNA of the CDR3 is TGTGCCAGCAGTGTATTGGTGGTAGCGGGAGGTTACGAGCAGTACTTC.

The rearrangement joins TRBV28 to TRBJ1-5, with D unclear. This CDR3 has 15 amino acids. The V gene lost 8 bases and the J gene lost 5 bases, with 19 bases spanning the gap. Germline V gene data show CDR1 as MDHEN and CDR2 as SYDVKM. Here the CDR3 DNA reads TGTGCCAGCGGATTGGCGGGAGGGAGGTATCAGCCCCAGCATTTT. Translation gives CASGLAGGRYQPQHF.

This sequence joins TRBV5-1 and TRBJ2-1, with D possibly TRBD2 on 5 matching bases. The CDR3 is made up of 12 amino acids. The germline V gene encodes CDR1 SGHRS and CDR2 YFSETQ. V shed 5 bases and J shed 9 bases, with 12 bases lying between them. As DNA, the CDR3 is TGCGCCAGCAGATCGGGGTTGAGTGAGCAGTTCTTC. This gives the protein CASRSGLSEQFF.

The rearrangement links TRBV5-1 to TRBJ1-1; D is undetermined. V was pared by 2 bases and J by 1 base, with 6 bases between. Germline assignment: CDR1 SGHRS and CDR2 YFSETQ. The CDR3 covers 13 residues. The CDR3 is CASSFSPNTEAFF. The CDR3, as DNA: TGCGCCAGCAGCTTCAGCCCGAACACTGAAGCTTTCTTT.

This CDR3 reads CASSQDSSRDYGELFF. In DNA, the CDR3 is TGCGCCAGCAGCCAAGATTCCTCAAGGGATTACGGGGAGCTGTTTTTT. This chain links TRBV4-3 with TRBJ2-2; D is unclear. Germline assignment: CDR1 LGHNA and CDR2 YSLEER. This CDR3 has 16 residues. V lost 0 bases, J lost 7 bases, and 15 bases lay in between.

The V call is TRBV30, the J call TRBJ1-1; no reliable D call. The V end was cut by 5 bases, the J end by 7 bases, with 11 bases between. CDR3 length: 11 residues. CDR1 GTSNPN and CDR2 SVGIG come from the germline V gene (reference sequence). This CDR3 reads CAWGGNSEAFF. The DNA of the CDR3 is TGTGCCTGGGGAGGTAATAGTGAAGCTTTCTTT.

CDR3 bases: TGCGCCAGCAGCTTGGGCCCGGGACAGAGCTACGAGCAGTACTTC. Protein sequence: CASSLGPGQSYEQYF. The gene calls are TRBV5-1 and TRBJ2-7, with TRBD1 identical over 7 bases. Germline V gives CDR1 SGHRS, CDR2 YFSETQ. The CDR3 contains 15 residues. V shed 0 bases, J shed 3 bases, and the junction held 6 bases outside the gene matches.

The chain joins TRBV28 to TRBJ1-1; the match to TRBD1 covers 9 bases. From germline, CDR1 is MDHEN and CDR2 SYDVKM. The CDR3 has 13 amino acids. Trimming cost V 3 bases and J 8 bases; bases outside gene matches: 4. The chain's CDR3 is CASSFPGTGEAFF. For the CDR3, the DNA is TGTGCCAGCAGTTTCCCCGGGACAGGGGAAGCTTTCTTT. Complete variable domain (other parts from reference TRBV28 and TRBJ1-1): DVKVTQSSRYLVKRTGEKVFLECVQDMDHENMFWYRQDPGLGLRLIYFSYDVKMKEKGDIPEGYSVSREKKERFSLILESASTNQTSMYLCASSFPGTGEAFFGQGTRLTVV.

The gene calls are TRBV5-1 and TRBJ1-1; perhaps TRBD1 as D (5 bases). Trimming cost V 1 base and J 2 bases, with 15 bases left between them. Germline-derived CDR1 and CDR2 are SGHRS and YFSETQ. The CDR3 is 16 residues long. CDR3 sequence (DNA): TGCGCCAGCAGCTTGCTCGGGACCCAACTAAACACTGAAGCTTTCTTT. Its translation: CASSLLGTQLNTEAFF.

This chain joins TRBV9 and TRBJ2-5; 16 bases are shared with TRBD2. Germline CDR1 is SGDLS and CDR2 is YYNGEE. The CDR3 is 17 amino acids. The V segment lost 4 bases and the J segment 4 bases; nucleotides outside the gene matches: 7. The CDR3, as DNA: TGTGCCAGCAGCAAAGGGACTAGCGGGAGGGCCGGAGAGACCCAGTACTTC. The encoded protein is CASSKGTSGRAGETQYF.

Turning to this clone: Other nucleotide sequences in the sample specify the same CDR3. The chain has TRBV9 and TRBJ2-2, with 7 positions matching TRBD2. This CDR3 has 15 residues. The germline CDR1 and CDR2 sequences are SGDLS and YYNGEE. V gave up 2 bases and J gave up 2 bases; unmatched junction bases: 3. Written as DNA, the CDR3 is TGTGCCAGCAGCGTGCGGGGGACCAACACCGGGGAGCTGTTTTTT. Amino acids: CASSVRGTNTGELFF.

The chain combines TRBV9 with TRBJ2-3; 13 bases agree with TRBD2. The V segment lost 3 bases and the J segment 1 base; nucleotides outside the gene matches: 2. CDR1 is SGDLS, CDR2 YYNGEE, per germline. The CDR3 has 16 amino acids. CDR3 residues: CASSAGTSGGTDTQYF. The CDR3 nucleotides are TGTGCCAGCAGCGCCGGGACTAGCGGGGGCACAGATACGCAGTATTTT.

This clone occurred once. V gene TRBV27 combines with J gene TRBJ1-3, with a possible D match to TRBD1 (5 bases). V was clipped by 5 bases and J by 0 bases, with 8 bases between them. The CDR3 loop spans 14 amino acids. Germline V gene lookup returns CDR1 MNHEY and CDR2 SMNVEV (reference sequence). The CDR3: CASSPTGSGNTIYF. CDR3 sequence (DNA): TGTGCCAGCAGTCCAACAGGCTCTGGAAACACCATATATTTT.

The rearrangement joins TRBV18 to TRBJ2-5, with 12 bases identical to TRBD2. Trimming cost V 3 bases and J 4 bases; bases outside gene matches: 9. From germline, CDR1 is KGHSH and CDR2 LQKENI. This CDR3 region has 17 residues. This CDR3 is CASSPPLAGGSRETQYF. The CDR3 DNA sequence: TGTGCCAGCTCACCCCCCCTAGCGGGAGGGAGCAGAGAGACCCAGTACTTC.